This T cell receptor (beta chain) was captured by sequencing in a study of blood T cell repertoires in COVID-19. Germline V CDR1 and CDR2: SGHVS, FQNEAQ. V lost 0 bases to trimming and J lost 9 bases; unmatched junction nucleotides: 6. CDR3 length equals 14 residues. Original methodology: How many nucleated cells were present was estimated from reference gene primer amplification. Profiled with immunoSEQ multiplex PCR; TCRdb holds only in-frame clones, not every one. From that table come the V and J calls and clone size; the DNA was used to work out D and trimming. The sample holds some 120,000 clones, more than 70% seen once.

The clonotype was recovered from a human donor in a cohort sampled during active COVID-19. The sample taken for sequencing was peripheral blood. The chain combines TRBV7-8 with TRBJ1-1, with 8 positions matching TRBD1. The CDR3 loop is CASSLAGTGNKAFF. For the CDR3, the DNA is TGTGCCAGCAGCTTAGCCGGGACAGGAAATAAAGCTTTCTTT.